A single sample gave rise to the 29 T cell receptor beta chains below, sequenced in a study of T-cell reconstitution after alpha-beta-depleted transplantation in children. Unique molecular identifiers were incorporated into the prepared TCRbeta library. One entry per CDR3 protein results from TCRdb running MiXCR on the PCR reads. Here the sample spans about 610,000 distinct CDR3 sequences, about 10% being singletons. The specimen comprised PBMCs from the stem cell graft donor, sampled from the stem cell graft. The receptors derive from a human donor who donated a stem cell graft to a child with acute myeloid leukemia.

This chain connects TRBV4-2 to TRBJ2-1; no clear D. V lost 0 bases, J lost 0 bases, and 12 bases lay in between. The CDR3 sequence is 17 residues long. Looked up from germline, CDR1 is LGHNA and CDR2 is YNFKEQ. The CDR3 DNA reads as TGTGCCAGCAGCCAAGATTTGCGGAGAAGCTCCTACAATGAGCAGTTCTTC. Amino acid sequence: CASSQDLRRSSYNEQFF.

This clonotype has at least ten counts. V gene TRBV20-1 combines with J gene TRBJ2-7; a possible D gene is TRBD1 (5 bases). CDR3 length equals 14 residues. Germline CDR1 reads DFQATT; CDR2 reads SNEGSKA (reference sequence). V lost 6 bases to trimming and J lost 1 base, with 16 bases between them. The CDR3 protein is CSADSGAGSYEQYF. The CDR3 DNA follows: TGCAGTGCCGATAGTGGGGCAGGATCCTACGAGCAGTACTTC.

This clonotype was recorded at least ten times. The CDR3 DNA reads TGCAGTGCTAGAGCTGACAGGGGAGCCCAGCCCCAGCATTTT. This gives the protein CSARADRGAQPQHF. The chain recombines TRBV20-1 with TRBJ1-5; 8 positions agree with TRBD1. The germline gives CDR1 DFQATT, CDR2 SNEGSKA (reference sequence). V was pared by 1 base and J by 7 bases, with 6 bases of the junction left unmatched. The CDR3 length is 14 residues.

This clonotype was seen at least ten times. This sequence joins TRBV5-1 and TRBJ2-2; D uncertain. This CDR3 region has 15 residues. V was pared by 0 bases and J by 1 base, with 7 bases between. The germline V gene has CDR1 SGHRS and CDR2 YFSETQ. CDR3 sequence: CASSLERQNTGELFF. The CDR3 DNA reads TGCGCCAGCAGCTTGGAACGGCAGAACACCGGGGAGCTGTTTTTT.

As to this clonotype: A single base separates this from a much larger clone, so it may be a read error. V is TRBV5-1 and J is TRBJ2-7, with D possibly matching TRBD1 (5 bases). With 0 bases removed from V and 3 bases from J, the gap between germline ends came to 7 bases. Germline CDR1 SGHRS, CDR2 YFSETQ. The CDR3 loop spans 13 amino acids. The CDR3 region has the DNA TGCGCCAGCAGCTTGGAAGGGGACTACGAGCAGTACTTC. Its protein product is CASSLEGDYEQYF. The entire variable domain, with the rest obtained from reference TRBV5-1 and TRBJ2-7, is as follows: KAGVTQTPRYLIKTRGQQVTLSCSPISGHRSVSWYQQTPGQGLQFLFEYFSETQRNKGNFPGRFSGRQFSNSRSEMNVSTLELGDSALYLCASSLEGDYEQYFGPGTRLTVT.

This sequence joins TRBV18 and TRBJ1-1; possibly TRBD1 for D (6 bases). CDR1 and CDR2 (germline): KGHSH, LQKENI. V lost 3 bases and J 5 bases, leaving 13 bases between the germline ends. The CDR3 has 14 amino acids. CDR3 loop: CASSPKDSRTEAFF. The CDR3 DNA reads as TGTGCCAGCTCACCTAAGGACAGCAGGACTGAAGCTTTCTTT.

This clonotype came up many times. The chain employs TRBV6-5 and TRBJ2-2; 7 nucleotides align to TRBD1. The CDR3 contains 14 residues. In germline, CDR1 is MNHEY, CDR2 SVGAGI. With V trimmed by 6 bases and J by 3 bases, 4 bases remained unmatched. The CDR3 reads CASRVDRYTGELFF. The CDR3 coding sequence is TGTGCCAGCAGGGTGGACAGGTACACCGGGGAGCTGTTTTTT.

The chain links TRBV6-4 to TRBJ2-1; 7 positions agree with TRBD2. This CDR3 region has 16 residues. The ends lost 6 bases at V and 1 base at J; junction bases unmatched: 9. Germline V gene sequence: CDR1 MRHNA, CDR2 SNTAGT. CDR3: CASSEGLTYSYNEQFF. As DNA, the CDR3 is TGTGCCAGCAGCGAGGGACTAACCTATTCCTACAATGAGCAGTTCTTC.

This clonotype showed up many times. V gene TRBV6-5 combines with J gene TRBJ2-7; D call uncertain. Trimming took off 0 bases at V and 3 bases at J, with 9 bases between the two ends. The V gene's germline CDR1 is MNHEY and CDR2 SVGAGI. The CDR3 is 14 amino acids. The CDR3 sequence: CASSYSAPYYEQYF. In DNA, the CDR3 is TGTGCCAGCAGTTACTCAGCCCCCTACTACGAGCAGTACTTC.

This clonotype was found many times. The rearrangement uses TRBV28 and TRBJ2-7, with D possibly matching TRBD1 (5 bases). Trimming cost V 8 bases and J 0 bases, with 17 bases left between them. The CDR3 covers 15 residues. Germline CDR1 reads MDHEN; CDR2 reads SYDVKM. The CDR3 region is CASSGHLRNSYEQYF. The CDR3 DNA reads as TGTGCCAGCTCCGGACACCTTAGAAACTCCTACGAGCAGTACTTC.

The chain is built from TRBV20-1 and TRBJ2-2, with 9 bases that match TRBD2. This CDR3 spans 15 amino acids. Germline V gene data show CDR1 as DFQATT and CDR2 as SNEGSKA (reference sequence). V gave up 2 bases and J gave up 3 bases; unmatched junction bases: 4. The CDR3 DNA sequence: TGCAGTGCTAGACTAGCGGGATATGACACCGGGGAGCTGTTTTTT. This gives the protein CSARLAGYDTGELFF.

This clonotype came up a few times. V gene TRBV10-3 combines with J gene TRBJ2-1, with D possibly being TRBD2 (6 bases). Trimming took 6 bases from V and 6 from J, leaving 9 bases between them. The CDR3 extends over 12 amino acids. In germline, CDR1 is ENHRY, CDR2 SYGVKD. The CDR3 reads CAIREAGNEQFF. The CDR3 DNA sequence: TGTGCCATCAGAGAAGCGGGCAATGAGCAGTTCTTC.

Notes on this clonotype: One junction end does not reproduce the germline sequence, and a read error may be involved. This chain links TRBV7-7 with TRBJ2-7, with 9 bases aligning to TRBD1. CDR1 SSHAT and CDR2 FNYEAQ come from the germline V gene (reference sequence). The CDR3 is made up of 15 amino acids. CDR3 nucleotide sequence: TGTGCTAGCAGCTTGGGACAGGGTGCAGGGTACGAGCAGTACTTC. Its translation is CASSLGQGAGYEQYF.

This sequence joins TRBV7-2 and TRBJ2-7; D remains unclear. Germline V lookup: CDR1 SGHTA, CDR2 FQGNSA. The CDR3 covers 15 residues. V shed 0 bases and J shed 2 bases, with 11 bases lying between them. CDR3 residues: CASSLASASPYEQYF. The CDR3 DNA is TGTGCCAGCAGCTTAGCGTCAGCGTCCCCCTACGAGCAGTACTTC.

The rearrangement links TRBV4-3 to TRBJ2-3, with 10 bases aligning to TRBD2. The germline CDR1 and CDR2 sequences are LGHNA and YSLEER. V lost 0 bases and J lost 4; bases outside the gene matches: 1. The CDR3 totals 15 residues. The CDR3, as DNA: TGCGCCAGCAGCCAAGACAGCGGGAGGGCAGATACGCAGTATTTT. Translating it yields CASSQDSGRADTQYF.

This clonotype was observed a handful of times. The V and J genes are TRBV6-2 or TRBV6-3 and TRBJ1-1; D remains unclear. CDR1 MNHEY and CDR2 SVGEGT come from the germline V gene. The V gene lost 0 bases and the J gene lost 0 bases, with 5 bases spanning the gap. The CDR3 has 14 amino acids. The DNA for the CDR3 is TGTGCCAGCAGTTACTCATTTTTGAACACTGAAGCTTTCTTT. This codes for CASSYSFLNTEAFF.

This clonotype was picked up a small number of times. J is TRBJ1-1 and V is TRBV29-1, with TRBD1 identical over 10 bases. J gave up 3 bases and V 6 bases, and 4 bases lay outside the gene matches. CDR1 SQVTM and CDR2 ANQGSEA come from the germline V gene. This CDR3 has 13 amino acids. CDR3 region: CSVRTGGDTEAFF. The CDR3 DNA reads TGCAGCGTCCGGACAGGGGGGGACACTGAAGCTTTCTTT.

The V call is TRBV7-2, the J call TRBJ2-3; D gene uncertain. V was shortened by 1 base and J by 5 bases, with 7 bases between the two germline ends. Germline CDR1 reads SGHTA; CDR2 reads FQGNSA. The CDR3 loop spans 13 amino acids. CDR3 amino acids: CASSLVRKDTQYF. The CDR3 DNA reads TGTGCCAGCAGCTTAGTCAGAAAAGATACGCAGTATTTT.

Comment on this clonotype: Just one base apart from a much larger clone, this may be a read error. This sequence joins TRBV24-1 and TRBJ2-3; D is possibly TRBD1 or TRBD2 (5 bases each). Germline V gives CDR1 KGHDR, CDR2 SFDVKD. The CDR3 spans 13 residues. CDR3 nucleotides: TGTTCCACCAGTGGGACGTACACAGATACGCAGTATTTT. Translation: CSTSGTYTDTQYF.

In its sample, this clonotype was seen a few times. The chain is built from TRBV5-1 and TRBJ2-5; possibly TRBD1 for D (6 bases). V shed 5 bases and J shed 5 bases, with 22 bases lying between them. The CDR3 has 16 amino acids. In germline, CDR1 is SGHRS, CDR2 YFSETQ. The CDR3 loop is CASRPRTGNGQETQYF. The DNA of the CDR3 is TGCGCCAGCAGGCCTAGAACAGGGAACGGTCAGGAGACCCAGTACTTC.

Ten or more counts support this clonotype. This sequence joins TRBV29-1 and TRBJ2-5, with D perhaps being TRBD1 or TRBD2 (5 bases each). Germline CDR1 is SQVTM and CDR2 is ANQGSEA. The CDR3 contains 13 residues. V was shortened by 6 bases and J by 5 bases, with 16 bases between the two germline ends. The CDR3 protein is CSVGMQGGETQYF. The CDR3 region has the DNA TGCAGCGTCGGGATGCAGGGTGGGGAGACCCAGTACTTC.

Ten or more counts support this clonotype. V and J are TRBV5-1 and TRBJ2-1; a possible D gene is TRBD1 (5 bases). The CDR3 sequence is 13 residues long. V lost 0 bases and J lost 5, with 6 bases in between. Germline loops: CDR1 SGHRS, CDR2 YFSETQ. The CDR3 is CASSLEGHNEQFF. CDR3 bases: TGCGCCAGCAGCTTGGAGGGGCACAATGAGCAGTTCTTC.

This clonotype was detected ten times or more. The gene calls are TRBV7-2 and TRBJ2-1; 10 nucleotides align to TRBD2. The trim removed 5 bases at V and 0 bases at J, leaving 4 bases unmatched. This CDR3 is built from 16 residues. The germline V gene has CDR1 SGHTA and CDR2 FQGNSA. The chain's CDR3 is CASSPGTSASYNEQFF. CDR3 coding DNA: TGTGCCAGCAGCCCCGGGACTAGCGCCTCCTACAATGAGCAGTTCTTC.

This clonotype has only a few counts. The chain joins TRBV9 to TRBJ2-2; 11 bases map to TRBD2. CDR1 is SGDLS and CDR2 is YYNGEE in the germline V gene. With 2 bases clipped from V and 2 bases from J, the junction kept 8 bases outside the gene matches. CDR3 length: 18 amino acids. The CDR3: CASSVLLAGGGNTGELFF. The CDR3 DNA sequence: TGTGCCAGCAGCGTCCTTCTAGCGGGAGGAGGCAACACCGGGGAGCTGTTTTTT. Together with reference TRBV9 and TRBJ2-2, the CDR3 gives the full variable domain: DSGVTQTPKHLITATGQRVTLRCSPRSGDLSVYWYQQSLDQGLQFLIQYYNGEERAKGNILERFSAQQFPDLHSELNLSSLELGDSALYFCASSVLLAGGGNTGELFFGEGSRLTVL.

This clonotype showed up just a few times. The chain uses TRBV5-1 and TRBJ1-1; D possibly corresponds to TRBD1 (5 bases). The germline V and J ends were trimmed by 0 bases and 4 bases, with 10 bases remaining between them. Germline V gene data show CDR1 as SGHRS and CDR2 as YFSETQ. The CDR3 contains 14 residues. CDR3 protein: CASSLERGGTEAFF. Here the CDR3 DNA reads TGCGCCAGCAGCTTGGAGAGGGGAGGCACTGAAGCTTTCTTT.

This clonotype was picked up a small number of times. The chain links TRBV7-9 to TRBJ2-7, with 13 positions matching TRBD2. This CDR3 spans 16 amino acids. The V and J ends lost 5 bases and 3 bases, in that order; junction bases with no gene match: 7. Per the germline V gene, CDR1 is SEHNR and CDR2 is FQNEAQ (reference sequence). The CDR3 nucleotides read TGTGCCAGCAGCCTTGCACTAGCGGGAGGGCTCTACGAGCAGTACTTC. Amino acid sequence: CASSLALAGGLYEQYF.

The rearrangement links TRBV15 to TRBJ1-5; D is undetermined. Trimming cost V 6 bases and J 0 bases, with 12 bases left between them. This CDR3 comprises 15 residues. CDR1 is LNHNV and CDR2 is YYDKDF in the germline V gene (reference sequence). CDR3 residues: CATSEQSDSNQPQHF. In DNA form, the CDR3 reads TGTGCCACCAGTGAACAGTCTGATAGCAATCAGCCCCAGCATTTT.

The V gene is TRBV13, the J gene TRBJ2-7, with 7 bases that match TRBD2. From germline, CDR1 is PRHDT and CDR2 FYEKMQ (reference sequence). The CDR3 covers 15 residues. V shed 5 bases, J shed 0 bases, and the junction held 7 bases outside the gene matches. CDR3 sequence reads: CASSGRTSASYEQYF. The CDR3 coding sequence is TGTGCCAGCAGCGGCAGGACTAGTGCCTCCTACGAGCAGTACTTC.

The chain joins TRBV4-3 to TRBJ2-1; 10 positions agree with TRBD2. With V trimmed by 3 bases and J by 6 bases, 8 bases remained unmatched. There are 16 residues in the CDR3. Germline loops: CDR1 LGHNA, CDR2 YSLEER. In DNA form, the CDR3 reads TGCGCCAGCAGCCACATCCAGGGACTAGCGTCCAATGAGCAGTTCTTC. Translating it yields CASSHIQGLASNEQFF.